The subject of this entry is one T cell receptor beta chain. Antigen: not known. Measured with immunoSEQ multiplex PCR; TCRdb has only the in-frame clones, and not every one. Of approximately 2.5 million clones listed, around nine tenths were seen once; the top ten hold 0.14%. The data are from a study of shared clonotypes between healthy human individuals. Whole-study results and caveats: Generally, naive subsets (rather than memory subsets) showed larger estimated richness. Collection of samples was limited to blood; tissue repertoires likely differ. Even with large depth, rarefaction showed that sorted-subset sequencing was incomplete.

The CDR3 is 16 amino acids. Germline assignment: CDR1 ENHRY and CDR2 SYGVKD. V shed 5 bases, J shed 3 bases, and the junction held 9 bases outside the gene matches. Into CD45RA+ naive and CD45RA-negative memory subsets, the CD4+ cells were split. The origin of this receptor is a man aged 18 to 29 in good health. The specimen sequenced was naive CD4+ T cells sorted from blood. Subset reported: CD45RA+ positively selected. The V call is TRBV10-3, the J call TRBJ2-3; TRBD2 matches 9 bases. CDR3 region: CAISPDSGGGTDTQYF. CDR3 nucleotide sequence: TGTGCCATCAGTCCAGATAGCGGGGGTGGGACAGATACGCAGTATTTT.